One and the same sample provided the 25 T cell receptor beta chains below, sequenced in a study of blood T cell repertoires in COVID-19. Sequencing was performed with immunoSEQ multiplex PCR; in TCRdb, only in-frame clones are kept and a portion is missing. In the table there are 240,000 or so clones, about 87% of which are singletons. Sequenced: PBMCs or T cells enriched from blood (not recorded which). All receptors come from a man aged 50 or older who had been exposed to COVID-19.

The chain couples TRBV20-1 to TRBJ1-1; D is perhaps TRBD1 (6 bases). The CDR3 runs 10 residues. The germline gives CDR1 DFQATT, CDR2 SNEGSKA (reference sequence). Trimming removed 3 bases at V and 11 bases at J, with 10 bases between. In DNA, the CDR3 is TGCAGTGCTAGTGGGGGCGAGGCTTTCTTT. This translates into CSASGGEAFF.

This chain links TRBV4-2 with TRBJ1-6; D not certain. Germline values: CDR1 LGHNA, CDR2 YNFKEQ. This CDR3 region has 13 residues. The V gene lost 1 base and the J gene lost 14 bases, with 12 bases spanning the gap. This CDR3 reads CASSQVVEVALHF. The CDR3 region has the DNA TGTGCCAGCAGCCAAGTAGTGGAGGTAGCCCTCCACTTT.

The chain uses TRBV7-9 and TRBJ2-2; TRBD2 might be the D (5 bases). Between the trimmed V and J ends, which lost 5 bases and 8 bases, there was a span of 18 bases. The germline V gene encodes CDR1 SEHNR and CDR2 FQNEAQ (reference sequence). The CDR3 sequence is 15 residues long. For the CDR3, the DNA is TGTGCCAGCAGCCCAAGAGGGAGCGACCGAGGGGAGCTGTTTTTT. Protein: CASSPRGSDRGELFF.

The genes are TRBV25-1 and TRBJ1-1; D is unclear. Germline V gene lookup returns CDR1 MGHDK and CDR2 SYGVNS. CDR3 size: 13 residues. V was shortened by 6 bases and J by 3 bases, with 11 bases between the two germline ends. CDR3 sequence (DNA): TGTGCCAGCAGAATTTGGGAGGACACTGAAGCTTTCTTT. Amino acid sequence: CASRIWEDTEAFF. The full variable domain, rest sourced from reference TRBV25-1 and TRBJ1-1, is EADIYQTPRYLVIGTGKKITLECSQTMGHDKMYWYQQDPGMELHLIHYSYGVNSTEKGDLSSESTVSRIRTEHFPLTLESARPSHTSQYLCASRIWEDTEAFFGQGTRLTVV.

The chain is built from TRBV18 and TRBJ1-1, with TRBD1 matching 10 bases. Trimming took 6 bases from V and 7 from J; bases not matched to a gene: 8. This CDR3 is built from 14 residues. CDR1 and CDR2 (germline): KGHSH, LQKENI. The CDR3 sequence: CASSADRGLNEAFF. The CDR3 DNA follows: TGTGCCAGCTCGGCAGACAGGGGGCTCAATGAAGCTTTCTTT.

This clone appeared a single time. CDR3 nucleotide sequence: TGTGCCAGCAGCCAAGATTCCGGAGGTCGTGCAGCTTTCTTT. Its protein is CASSQDSGGRAAFF. The chain links TRBV3-1 (or the pseudogene TRBV3-2) to TRBJ1-1, with D unclear. Per germline, CDR1 LGHDT and CDR2 YNNKEL (reference sequence). V was clipped by 0 bases and J by 10 bases, with 15 bases between them. The length of the CDR3 is 14 residues.

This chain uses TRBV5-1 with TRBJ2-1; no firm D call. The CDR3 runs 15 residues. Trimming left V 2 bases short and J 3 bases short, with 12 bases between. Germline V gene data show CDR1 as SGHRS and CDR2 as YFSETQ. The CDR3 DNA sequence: TGCGCCAGCAGCTTCGGCGGTGGCGACTACAATGAGCAGTTCTTC. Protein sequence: CASSFGGGDYNEQFF. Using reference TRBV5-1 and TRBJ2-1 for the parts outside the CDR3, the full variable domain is KAGVTQTPRYLIKTRGQQVTLSCSPISGHRSVSWYQQTPGQGLQFLFEYFSETQRNKGNFPGRFSGRQFSNSRSEMNVSTLELGDSALYLCASSFGGGDYNEQFFGPGTRLTVL.

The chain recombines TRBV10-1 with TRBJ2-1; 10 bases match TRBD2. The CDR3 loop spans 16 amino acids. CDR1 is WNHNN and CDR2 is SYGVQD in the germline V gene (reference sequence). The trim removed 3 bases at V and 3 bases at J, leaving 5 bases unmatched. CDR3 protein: CASSDLSGRGYNEQFF. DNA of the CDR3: TGCGCCAGCAGTGATCTCAGCGGGAGGGGCTACAATGAGCAGTTCTTC.

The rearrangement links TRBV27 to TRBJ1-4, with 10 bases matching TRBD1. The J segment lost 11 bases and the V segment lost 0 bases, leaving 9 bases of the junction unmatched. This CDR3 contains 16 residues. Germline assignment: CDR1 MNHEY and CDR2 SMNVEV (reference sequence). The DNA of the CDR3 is TGTGCCAGCAGTTTATCGGTCGGGACAGGGGCGACCAAACTGTTTTTT. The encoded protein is CASSLSVGTGATKLFF.

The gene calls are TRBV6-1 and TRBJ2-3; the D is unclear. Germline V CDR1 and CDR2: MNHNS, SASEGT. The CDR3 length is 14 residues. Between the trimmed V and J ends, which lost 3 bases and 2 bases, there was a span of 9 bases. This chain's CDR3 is CASSDLPNTDTQYF. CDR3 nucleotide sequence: TGTGCCAGCAGTGACCTACCTAACACAGATACGCAGTATTTT.

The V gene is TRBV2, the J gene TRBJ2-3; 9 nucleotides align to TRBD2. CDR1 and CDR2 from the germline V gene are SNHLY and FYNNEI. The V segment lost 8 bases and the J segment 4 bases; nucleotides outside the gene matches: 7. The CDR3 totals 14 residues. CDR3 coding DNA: TGTGCCAGCGCGGCTAGCGGGACTCCAGATACGCAGTATTTT. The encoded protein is CASAASGTPDTQYF.

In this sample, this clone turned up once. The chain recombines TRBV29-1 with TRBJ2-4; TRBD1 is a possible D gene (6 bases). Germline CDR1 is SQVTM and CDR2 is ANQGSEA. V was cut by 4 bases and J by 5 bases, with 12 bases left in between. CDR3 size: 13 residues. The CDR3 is CSVVVRGQNIQYF. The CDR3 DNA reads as TGCAGCGTTGTAGTCAGGGGCCAAAACATTCAGTACTTC.

Here the CDR3 DNA reads TGCAGCGTTGAAGATCGGCCGGACAGGGGGCCCACGAACACCGGGGAGCTGTTTTTT. Protein sequence: CSVEDRPDRGPTNTGELFF. The rearrangement links TRBV29-1 to TRBJ2-2, with 11 nucleotides matching TRBD1. The CDR3 extends over 19 amino acids. CDR1 is SQVTM, CDR2 ANQGSEA, per germline. With 0 bases clipped from V and 0 bases from J, the junction kept 9 bases outside the gene matches.

The CDR3 spells CASSLGTGVNGYTF. The CDR3 DNA reads TGCGCCAGCAGCTTGGGGACAGGGGTTAATGGCTACACCTTC. V usage is TRBV5-1 and J usage is TRBJ1-2, with 9 bases identical to TRBD1. V shed 0 bases and J 6 bases; nucleotides not matched to a gene: 3. Germline V CDR1 and CDR2: SGHRS, YFSETQ. There are 14 residues in the CDR3.

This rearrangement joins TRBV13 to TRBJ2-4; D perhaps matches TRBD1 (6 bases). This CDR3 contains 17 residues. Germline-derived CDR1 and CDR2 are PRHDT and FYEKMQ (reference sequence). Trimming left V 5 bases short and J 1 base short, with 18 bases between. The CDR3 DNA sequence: TGTGCCAGCAGCACCTTACAGGGACCTGGGGCCAAAAACATTCAGTACTTC. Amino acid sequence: CASSTLQGPGAKNIQYF.

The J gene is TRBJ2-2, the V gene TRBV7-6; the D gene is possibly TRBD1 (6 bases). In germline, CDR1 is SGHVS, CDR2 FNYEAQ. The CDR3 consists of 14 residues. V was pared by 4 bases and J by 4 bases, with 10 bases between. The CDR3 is CASSSGQSTGELFF. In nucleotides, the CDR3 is TGTGCCAGCAGCTCTGGACAGAGCACCGGGGAGCTGTTTTTT. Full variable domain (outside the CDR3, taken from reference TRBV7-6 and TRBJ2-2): GAGVSQSPRYKVTKRGQDVALRCDPISGHVSLYWYRQALGQGPEFLTYFNYEAQQDKSGLPNDRFSAERPEGSISTLTIQRTEQRDSAMYRCASSSGQSTGELFFGEGSRLTVL.

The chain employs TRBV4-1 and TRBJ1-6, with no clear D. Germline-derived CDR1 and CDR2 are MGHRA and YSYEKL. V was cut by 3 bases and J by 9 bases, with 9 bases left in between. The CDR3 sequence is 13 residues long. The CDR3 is CASSHEGLSPLHF. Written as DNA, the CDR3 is TGCGCCAGCAGCCATGAGGGCCTTTCACCCCTCCACTTT.

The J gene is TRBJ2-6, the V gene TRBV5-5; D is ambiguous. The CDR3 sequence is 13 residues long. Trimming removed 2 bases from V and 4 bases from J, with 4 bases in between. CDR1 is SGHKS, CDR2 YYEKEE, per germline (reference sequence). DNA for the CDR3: TGTGCCAGCAGCTTTGAGGGGGCCAACGTCCTGACTTTC. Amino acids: CASSFEGANVLTF.

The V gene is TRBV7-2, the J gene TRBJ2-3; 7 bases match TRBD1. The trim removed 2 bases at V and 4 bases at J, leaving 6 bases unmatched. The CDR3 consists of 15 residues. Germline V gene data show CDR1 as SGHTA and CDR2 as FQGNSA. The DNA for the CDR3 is TGTGCCAGCAGCTTATTGGGACAGCCTTCAGATACGCAGTATTTT. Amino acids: CASSLLGQPSDTQYF.

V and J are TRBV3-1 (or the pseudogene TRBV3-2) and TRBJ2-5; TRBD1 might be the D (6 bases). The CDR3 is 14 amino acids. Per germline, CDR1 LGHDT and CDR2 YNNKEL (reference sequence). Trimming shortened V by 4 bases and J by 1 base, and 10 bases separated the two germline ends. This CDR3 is CASSLRTVQETQYF. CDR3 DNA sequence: TGTGCCAGCAGCCTGAGGACAGTCCAAGAGACCCAGTACTTC.

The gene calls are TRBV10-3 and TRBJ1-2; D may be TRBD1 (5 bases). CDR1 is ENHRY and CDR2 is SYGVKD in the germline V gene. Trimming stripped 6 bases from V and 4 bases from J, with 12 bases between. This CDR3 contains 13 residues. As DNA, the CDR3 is TGTGCCATCAGCTTCGAAGGGGTCTATGGCTACACCTTC. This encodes CAISFEGVYGYTF.

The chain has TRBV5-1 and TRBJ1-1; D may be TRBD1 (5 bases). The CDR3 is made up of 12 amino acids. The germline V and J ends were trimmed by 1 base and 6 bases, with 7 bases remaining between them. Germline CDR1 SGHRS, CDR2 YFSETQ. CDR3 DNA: TGCGCCAGCAGCTTGTTAGGGGCTGAAGCTTTCTTT. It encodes CASSLLGAEAFF.

The CDR3 sequence: CASSRDWGTGELFF. CDR3 in DNA: TGTGCCAGCAGCCGGGACTGGGGGACCGGGGAGCTGTTTTTT. This rearrangement joins TRBV7-3 to TRBJ2-2; D perhaps matches TRBD2 (6 bases). The ends were cut back, 5 bases at V and 5 bases at J, with 12 bases in the middle. The CDR3 spans 14 residues. Germline loops: CDR1 SGHTA, CDR2 FQGTGA.

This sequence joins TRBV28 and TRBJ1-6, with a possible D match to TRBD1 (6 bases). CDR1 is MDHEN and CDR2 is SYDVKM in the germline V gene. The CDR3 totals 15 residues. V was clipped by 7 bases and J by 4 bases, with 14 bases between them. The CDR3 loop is CASTGAGIYNSPLHF. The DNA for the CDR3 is TGTGCCAGCACAGGGGCAGGGATTTATAATTCACCCCTCCACTTT.

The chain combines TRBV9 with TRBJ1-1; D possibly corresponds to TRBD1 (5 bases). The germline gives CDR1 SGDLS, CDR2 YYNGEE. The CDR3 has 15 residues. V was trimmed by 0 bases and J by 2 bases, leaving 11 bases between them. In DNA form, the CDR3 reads TGTGCCAGCAGCGTAGATAGGGGTCTTAACACTGAAGCTTTCTTT. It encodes CASSVDRGLNTEAFF.